This TCR beta chain derives from a study of OX40 agonist ivuxolimab in advanced cancers. As for the study in general: Hepatocellular carcinoma, melanoma, renal cell or head and neck cancer occurred in dose-escalation patients. Allowance was made for prior anti-PD-1, anti-PD-L1 or anti-CTLA-4 therapy, and 40% to 45% had some. Regarding the study as a whole: Clonal expansion from baseline to week 6 occurred in both CD4+ and CD8+ T cells. In the expanded peripheral T cells, antigen specificity was never determined.

About this clone: What it recognizes is unknown.

V lost 4 bases, J lost 3 bases, and 13 bases lay in between. Germline V CDR1 and CDR2: LNHDA, SQIVND (reference sequence). The CDR3 is 14 amino acids. TCRdb's copy holds only in-frame clones and misses some; the assay was immunoSEQ multiplex PCR. Here the sample spans about 38,000 clones, nearly 90% being singletons. The sample in question was CD4+ or CD8+ T cells sorted from blood, obtained in a trial of the OX40 agonist ivuxolimab. The source of this sequence is an adult with an advanced solid tumor such as melanoma, head and neck, liver or kidney cancer. The chain carries TRBV19 and TRBJ2-7, with D possibly TRBD2 on 7 matching bases. CDR3 coding DNA: TGTGCCAGTAGTACGGGGGGACAAGACTACGAGCAGTACTTC. Protein: CASSTGGQDYEQYF.